The entry below describes one T cell receptor beta chain. Its antigen is not known. The data originate from a study of CD8 T cells in ankylosing spondylitis. Whole-study results and caveats: Researchers report that disease-linked clones proved CD8+ and relatively rare in peripheral blood. It appeared that ankylosing spondylitis blood was characterized by a TCR beta motif of several highly homologous variants.

For TCR beta, libraries came from quantitative 5'-RACE with molecular barcodes. One entry per CDR3 protein, called by TCRdb with MiXCR from the 5' RACE reads. The sample contains hundreds of thousands of distinct CDR3 sequences, around 11% of which appear only once. The CDR3 has 14 residues. Germline CDR1 and CDR2: SGHRS and YFSETQ. The germline V and J ends were trimmed by 1 base and 0 bases, with 8 bases remaining between them. The sequence was collected from a male donor with ankylosing spondylitis. The sample consisted of blood, either unsorted or a sorted T cell fraction (not recorded which). The genes are TRBV5-1 and TRBJ2-7; possible D gene TRBD1, 6 bases. CDR3 in DNA: TGCGCCAGCAGCTTGACAGGGCTCTCCTACGAGCAGTACTTC. Amino acid sequence: CASSLTGLSYEQYF.